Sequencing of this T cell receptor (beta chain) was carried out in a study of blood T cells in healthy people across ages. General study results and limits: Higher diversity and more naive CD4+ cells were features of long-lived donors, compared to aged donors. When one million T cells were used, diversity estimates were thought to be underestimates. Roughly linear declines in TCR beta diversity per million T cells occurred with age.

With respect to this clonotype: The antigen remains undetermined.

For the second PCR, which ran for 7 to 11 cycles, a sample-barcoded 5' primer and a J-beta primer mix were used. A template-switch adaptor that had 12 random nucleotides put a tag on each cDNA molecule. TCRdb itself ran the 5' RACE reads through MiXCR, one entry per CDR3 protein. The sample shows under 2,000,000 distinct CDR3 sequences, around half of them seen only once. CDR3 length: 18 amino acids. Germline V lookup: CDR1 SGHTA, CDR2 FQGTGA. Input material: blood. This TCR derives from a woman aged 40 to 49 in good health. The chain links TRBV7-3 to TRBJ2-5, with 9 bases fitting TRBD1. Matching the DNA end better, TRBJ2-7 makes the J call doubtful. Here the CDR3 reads CASSLPLNGQGRPYEQYF. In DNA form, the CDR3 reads TGTGCCAGCAGCTTACCCTTGAATGGACAGGGGAGGCCCTACGAGCAGTACTTC.